Presented here are 21 T cell receptor beta chains from one specimen sequenced in a study of T cells after posttransplantation cyclophosphamide. Clones were sequenced by immunoSEQ multiplex PCR, and TCRdb holds only the in-frame ones, with some missing. The sample contains approximately 41,000 clones, none of them singletons. What was sequenced was PBMCs. The receptors were sampled from a man aged 45 to 65 in good health, CMV-negative, and a related stem cell transplant donor.

Many counts were recorded for this clone. The rearrangement links TRBV29-1 to TRBJ1-4, with D unclear. Germline V gives CDR1 SQVTM, CDR2 ANQGSEA. The V end lost 4 bases, the J end lost 5 bases, and 17 bases lay between the germline ends. The CDR3 consists of 15 residues. The CDR3 here is CSVGFLWGGNEKLFF. CDR3 coding DNA: TGCAGCGTTGGATTCCTTTGGGGAGGGAATGAAAAACTGTTTTTT.

This clone was counted ten times or more. V is TRBV7-3 and J is TRBJ2-3, with 8 nucleotides matching TRBD2. Germline values: CDR1 SGHTA, CDR2 FQGTGA. The J segment lost 2 bases and the V segment lost 0 bases, leaving 7 bases of the junction unmatched. This CDR3 is built from 17 residues. CDR3 bases: TGTGCCAGCAGCTTAACGGCCCGGGGGGGAGTCACAGATACGCAGTATTTT. Translation: CASSLTARGGVTDTQYF. The full variable domain, its missing parts supplied by reference TRBV7-3 and TRBJ2-3, is GAGVSQTPSNKVTEKGKYVELRCDPISGHTALYWYRQSLGQGPEFLIYFQGTGAADDSGLPNDRFFAVRPEGSVSTLKIQRTERGDSAVYLCASSLTARGGVTDTQYFGPGTRLTVL.

This clone was seen many times. V and J are TRBV2 and TRBJ1-2; D is possibly TRBD1 (6 bases). V was pared by 3 bases and J by 5 bases, with 10 bases between. Germline CDR1 is SNHLY and CDR2 is FYNNEI. The CDR3 runs to 13 residues. The CDR3 region has the DNA TGTGCCAGCAGTGAGGACAGAGCTTATGGCTACACCTTC. Its protein is CASSEDRAYGYTF.

This clone was seen many times. CDR3 DNA sequence: TGTGCCAGCAGCCTGCCGAGCAGGTGGGAGCAGTACTTC. Its translation is CASSLPSRWEQYF. The gene calls are TRBV11-3 and TRBJ2-7; D is unresolved. This CDR3 spans 13 amino acids. Trimming cost V 5 bases and J 7 bases, with 15 bases left between them. The germline V gene has CDR1 SGHNT and CDR2 YENEEA.

In this sample, this clone turned up many times. The chain is built from TRBV7-9 and TRBJ2-5; 8 bases map to TRBD2. In germline, CDR1 is SEHNR, CDR2 FQNEAQ (reference sequence). This CDR3 contains 16 residues. Losses at the gene ends were 4 bases for V and 4 bases for J; bases not matched to a gene: 11. This CDR3 is CASSSGGQGWGETQYF. The DNA for the CDR3 is TGTGCCAGCAGCTCGGGGGGGCAGGGATGGGGAGAGACCCAGTACTTC.

This clone was seen many times. The rearrangement links TRBV19 to TRBJ1-5; 10 nucleotides match TRBD1. J lost 6 bases, V lost 6 bases, and 8 bases had no gene match. The germline V gene has CDR1 LNHDA and CDR2 SQIVND (reference sequence). This CDR3 comprises 15 residues. CDR3 in DNA: TGTGCCAGTAGCCGGGACAGGGGTCTGAGTCAGCCCCAGCATTTT. It codes for CASSRDRGLSQPQHF.

This clone was detected only a few times. This rearrangement joins TRBV9 to TRBJ2-2; 7 bases match TRBD2. V shed 1 base, J shed 3 bases, and the junction held 9 bases outside the gene matches. This CDR3 has 17 amino acids. From germline, CDR1 is SGDLS and CDR2 YYNGEE. The DNA for the CDR3 is TGTGCCAGCAGCGTATCTCCGGGAGGAGGGGACACCGGGGAGCTGTTTTTT. Translation: CASSVSPGGGDTGELFF.

Many counts were recorded for this clone. The V call is TRBV4-1, the J call TRBJ1-5, with 7 bases aligning to TRBD1. The CDR3 sequence is 14 residues long. Germline CDR1 is MGHRA and CDR2 is YSYEKL. The J segment lost 4 bases and the V segment lost 1 base, leaving 1 base of the junction unmatched. The CDR3 DNA follows: TGCGCCAGCAGCCAAGGACAGGGAAATCAGCCCCAGCATTTT. Protein product: CASSQGQGNQPQHF.

This clone was detected many times. This chain connects TRBV7-9 to TRBJ2-7; maybe TRBD2 (5 bases). Germline CDR1 is SEHNR and CDR2 is FQNEAQ (reference sequence). The CDR3 loop spans 15 amino acids. Trimming removed 1 base from V and 6 bases from J, with 16 bases in between. The DNA of the CDR3 is TGTGCCAGCAGCTTAGTGGTCGGGATAGTTGGCGAGCAGTACTTC. Protein sequence: CASSLVVGIVGEQYF. The whole variable domain, filled in from reference TRBV7-9 and TRBJ2-7, reads DTGVSQNPRHKITKRGQNVTFRCDPISEHNRLYWYRQTLGQGPEFLTYFQNEAQLEKSRLLSDRFSAERPKGSFSTLEIQRTEQGDSAMYLCASSLVVGIVGEQYFGPGTRLTVT.

This rearrangement joins TRBV11-2 to TRBJ2-5; D possibly corresponds to TRBD2 (6 bases). V was clipped by 2 bases and J by 4 bases, with 23 bases between them. In germline, CDR1 is SGHAT, CDR2 FQNNGV. CDR3 length: 18 residues. The CDR3 protein is CASSLRGAGRRGSETQYF. The CDR3 coding sequence is TGTGCCAGCAGCTTAAGAGGTGCGGGGAGGAGGGGTTCAGAGACCCAGTACTTC.

This clone has a count of ten or more. This chain joins TRBV6-5 and TRBJ2-5; no firm D call. Looked up from germline, CDR1 is MNHEY and CDR2 is SVGAGI. The V and J ends lost 2 bases and 4 bases respectively, with 8 bases between them. The length of the CDR3 is 13 residues. In DNA form, the CDR3 reads TGTGCCAGCAGTTACGGGCAGGTAGAGACCCAGTACTTC. Protein: CASSYGQVETQYF.

This clone was observed many times. The chain combines TRBV7-6 with TRBJ1-1, with 9 positions matching TRBD1. This CDR3 has 15 amino acids. V shed 4 bases, J shed 5 bases, and the junction held 8 bases outside the gene matches. Germline V gene lookup returns CDR1 SGHVS and CDR2 FNYEAQ. Here the CDR3 DNA reads TGTGCCAGCAGCTCAAGACAGGGGGTTAGGACTGAAGCTTTCTTT. Protein sequence: CASSSRQGVRTEAFF.

This clone was detected a few times. The chain joins TRBV18 to TRBJ2-5, with D unresolved. The tail of the sequence fits TRBJ2-7 better, so the J call may be wrong. This CDR3 region has 13 residues. Per the germline V gene, CDR1 is KGHSH and CDR2 is LQKENI. CDR3 in amino acids: CASSPANTYEQYF. CDR3 bases: TGTGCCAGCTCACCAGCAAATACCTACGAGCAGTACTTC.

This clone was picked up many times. The rearrangement joins TRBV5-5 to TRBJ2-7; D ambiguous. The V gene's germline CDR1 is SGHKS and CDR2 YYEKEE (reference sequence). V was pared by 2 bases and J by 4 bases, with 13 bases between. The length of the CDR3 is 14 residues. For the CDR3, the DNA is TGTGCCAGCAGCTTCCGGGTTTCTGCTTACGAGCAGTACTTC. Encoded protein: CASSFRVSAYEQYF.

By its share, this clone is medium-sized (0.01 to 0.1%). V and J are TRBV7-9 and TRBJ1-1; possibly TRBD1 for D (5 bases). The CDR3 runs 11 residues. CDR1 and CDR2 (germline): SEHNR, FQNEAQ (reference sequence). The CDR3 nucleotides are TGTGCAAGTCAGGGGAACACTGAAGCTTTCTTT. It translates to CASQGNTEAFF.

This clone turned up a few times. J is TRBJ2-3 and V is TRBV5-1; D gene unclear. Trimming shortened V by 5 bases and J by 0 bases, and 13 bases separated the two germline ends. Germline assignment: CDR1 SGHRS and CDR2 YFSETQ. The CDR3 contains 15 residues. The CDR3 loop reads CASSPERFSTDTQYF. The CDR3 DNA is TGCGCCAGCAGTCCCGAGAGGTTTAGCACAGATACGCAGTATTTT. The full variable domain, rest sourced from reference TRBV5-1 and TRBJ2-3, is KAGVTQTPRYLIKTRGQQVTLSCSPISGHRSVSWYQQTPGQGLQFLFEYFSETQRNKGNFPGRFSGRQFSNSRSEMNVSTLELGDSALYLCASSPERFSTDTQYFGPGTRLTVL.

This clone was observed many times. This chain joins TRBV7-9 and TRBJ2-1; D is unclear. The CDR3 spans 13 residues. From germline, CDR1 is SEHNR and CDR2 FQNEAQ (reference sequence). Between the trimmed V and J ends, which lost 5 bases and 13 bases, there was a span of 18 bases. The CDR3 loop is CASSRAPSGNQFF. In DNA, the CDR3 is TGTGCCAGCAGCCGAGCCCCCTCGGGTAATCAGTTCTTC.

This clone appeared many times. J is TRBJ1-1 and V is TRBV12-1; the table's TRBD1 call for D was not verified on the DNA. TRBV12-1 is tagged as a pseudogene. The CDR3 has 16 amino acids. The DNA for the CDR3 is TGTGCCAGCAGCTTTGGGCAGTATGCCTTGAACACTGAAGCTTTCTTT. It specifies CASSFGQYALNTEAFF.

This clone was detected many times. The V call is TRBV10-3, the J call TRBJ2-3; 12 bases map to TRBD2. This CDR3 comprises 19 residues. V lost 2 bases to trimming and J lost 5 bases; unmatched junction nucleotides: 14. Germline V gene lookup returns CDR1 ENHRY and CDR2 SYGVKD. CDR3 region: CAISEVGASGRALRDTQYF. CDR3 nucleotide sequence: TGTGCCATCAGTGAGGTGGGAGCTAGCGGGAGGGCCTTGAGAGATACGCAGTATTTT.

The sample holds a few counts of this clone. This chain connects TRBV7-3 to TRBJ2-3; 13 bases are shared with TRBD2. CDR3 length: 15 residues. CDR1 and CDR2 (germline): SGHTA, FQGTGA. V shed 5 bases, J shed 4 bases, and the junction held 3 bases outside the gene matches. The CDR3 is CASSLLAGGPDTQYF. CDR3 coding DNA: TGTGCCAGCAGCCTACTAGCGGGGGGGCCAGATACGCAGTATTTT.

This clone was detected ten times or more. The chain recombines TRBV7-3 with TRBJ2-3; the D gene is possibly TRBD2 (5 bases). V lost 0 bases to trimming and J lost 10 bases, with 14 bases between them. CDR1 is SGHTA, CDR2 FQGTGA, per germline. This CDR3 has 14 residues. In DNA, the CDR3 is TGTGCCAGCAGCTTAACATCCCAATCGGACTCGCAGTATTTT. Translated: CASSLTSQSDSQYF.